The clone carrying this T cell receptor (beta chain) has ten or more counts. These data belong to a study of T cells in Graves' hyperthyroidism and ophthalmopathy. Per germline, CDR1 SGHRS and CDR2 YFSETQ. This CDR3 has 15 residues. V shed 1 base and J shed 4 bases, with 15 bases lying between them. Stable disease denoted Graves' hyperthyroidism without ophthalmopathy progression within 18 months. The source material, RNA transcripts, was used to amplify TCR beta CDR3 regions. TCR CDR3 regions were first amplified by RT-PCR with HTBI primers. A single record per CDR3 protein comes from TCRdb applying MiXCR to the multiplex PCR reads. Of some 400,000 distinct CDR3 sequences detected, over 15% appear once; the ten largest clones hold 3% to 4.5%.

The chain couples TRBV5-1 to TRBJ2-7; a weak D match, TRBD2 (7 bases). Sequenced material: blood. This TCR derives from a woman aged 18-29 years with Graves' hyperthyroidism. This CDR3 reads CASSLFPGGLYEQYF. CDR3 DNA: TGCGCCAGCAGCTTGTTCCCCGGGGGGCTTTACGAGCAGTACTTC. The variable domain in full, completed from reference TRBV5-1 and TRBJ2-7, reads KAGVTQTPRYLIKTRGQQVTLSCSPISGHRSVSWYQQTPGQGLQFLFEYFSETQRNKGNFPGRFSGRQFSNSRSEMNVSTLELGDSALYLCASSLFPGGLYEQYFGPGTRLTVT.